This note documents a single T cell receptor (beta chain) sequence. The V and J ends lost 1 base and 7 bases respectively, with 7 bases between them. CDR3 length: 11 residues. The germline V gene encodes CDR1 GTSNPN and CDR2 SVGIG (reference sequence). This specimen comes from a study of control samples from healthy donors and cancer patients. Produced via immunoSEQ multiplex PCR; TCRdb's table is partial and in-frame only. The table includes 150,000 to 200,000 clones, about 93% detected once. Sequencing was done on a sample of blood. The clonotype was recovered from a man aged 18-30 years in good health. J is TRBJ1-2 and V is TRBV30; unclear D gene. CDR3 DNA sequence: TGTGCCTGGAGTGCGACTGCTGGCTACACCTTC. It encodes CAWSATAGYTF.